Below, 29 T cell receptor beta chains from the same sample are listed, as sequenced in a study of shared clonotypes between healthy human individuals. Only in-frame clones appear in the TCRdb table, and some are missing; sequencing was by immunoSEQ multiplex PCR. This table has 1,500,000 or so clones, about 98.5% appearing once. Sequences were obtained from naive CD4+ T cells sorted from blood. The subset is: CD45RA+ positively selected. The receptors were gathered from a man younger than 40 in good health.

The chain combines TRBV18 with TRBJ1-2, with D hard to call. The germline V gene encodes CDR1 KGHSH and CDR2 LQKENI. The CDR3 covers 16 residues. V shed 3 bases and J shed 2 bases, with 16 bases lying between them. The CDR3 sequence: CASSPPPVDINYGYTF. The CDR3 nucleotides are TGTGCCAGCTCACCCCCACCGGTCGATATCAACTATGGCTACACCTTC.

The V gene is TRBV6-1, the J gene TRBJ2-2; 11 bases are shared with TRBD2. V shed 8 bases and J 1 base; nucleotides not matched to a gene: 3. This CDR3 spans 15 amino acids. Germline V gene lookup returns CDR1 MNHNS and CDR2 SASEGT. DNA for the CDR3: TGTGCCAGCCGTAGCGGGAGGGGGAACACCGGGGAGCTGTTTTTT. Its protein product is CASRSGRGNTGELFF.

V usage is TRBV28 and J usage is TRBJ2-5; TRBD1 aligns across 7 bases. Judging by the DNA end, TRBJ2-7 fits better; the J call may be wrong. The CDR3 contains 24 residues. Germline CDR1 MDHEN, CDR2 SYDVKM. The CDR3: CASSSIWEQSQDRHRSLVRYEQYF. As DNA, the CDR3 is TGTGCCAGCAGTTCTATATGGGAGCAAAGCCAGGACAGGCACCGGTCCTTAGTTCGATACGAGCAGTACTTC.

J is TRBJ2-7 and V is TRBV9; tentative D call: TRBD1 (6 bases). Per the germline V gene, CDR1 is SGDLS and CDR2 is YYNGEE. Trimming shortened V by 0 bases and J by 3 bases, and 10 bases separated the two germline ends. The CDR3 consists of 14 residues. The CDR3 reads CASSVGFRGYEQYF. The CDR3 DNA sequence: TGTGCCAGCAGCGTAGGTTTCAGGGGCTACGAGCAGTACTTC.

V and J are TRBV7-9 and TRBJ2-1; D gene uncertain. The V gene lost 2 bases and the J gene lost 8 bases, with 7 bases spanning the gap. The CDR3 totals 12 residues. CDR1 is SEHNR, CDR2 FQNEAQ, per germline (reference sequence). In DNA form, the CDR3 reads TGTGCCAGCAGCTTAACCTTGGATGAGCAGTTCTTC. Protein product: CASSLTLDEQFF.

The DNA for the CDR3 is TGTGCCACCTTTAGCGGGATAGACACCGGGGAGCTGTTTTTT. Its translation: CATFSGIDTGELFF. The chain recombines TRBV27 with TRBJ2-2, with 8 positions matching TRBD2. The germline gives CDR1 MNHEY, CDR2 SMNVEV (reference sequence). V gave up 10 bases and J gave up 3 bases; unmatched junction bases: 7. This CDR3 is built from 14 residues.

This sequence joins TRBV19 and TRBJ1-4; D is unresolved. CDR1 is LNHDA and CDR2 is SQIVND in the germline V gene (reference sequence). This CDR3 is 14 amino acids long. V was trimmed by 7 bases and J by 5 bases, leaving 14 bases between them. CDR3 sequence reads: CASTREGLNEKLFF. The CDR3 DNA reads as TGTGCCAGTACCCGGGAGGGCCTCAATGAAAAACTGTTTTTT.

CDR3 in DNA: TGCGCCAGCAGCCAAACACTTCGGCGAGACGAGCAGTACTTC. Translated: CASSQTLRRDEQYF. The chain is built from TRBV4-3 and TRBJ2-7; D remains ambiguous. Trimming pared 2 bases from V and 5 bases from J, leaving 13 bases between. Germline CDR1 and CDR2: LGHNA and YSLEER. The CDR3 has 14 amino acids.

The CDR3 spells CASRLTSLDVYEQYF. For the CDR3, the DNA is TGTGCCAGCAGACTTACGAGCTTGGACGTCTACGAGCAGTACTTC. The chain combines TRBV28 with TRBJ2-7; D not certain. Trimming shortened V by 6 bases and J by 3 bases, and 18 bases separated the two germline ends. Germline V lookup: CDR1 MDHEN, CDR2 SYDVKM. The CDR3 totals 15 residues. Full variable domain (missing parts from reference TRBV28 and TRBJ2-7): DVKVTQSSRYLVKRTGEKVFLECVQDMDHENMFWYRQDPGLGLRLIYFSYDVKMKEKGDIPEGYSVSREKKERFSLILESASTNQTSMYLCASRLTSLDVYEQYFGPGTRLTVT.

The chain employs TRBV19 and TRBJ1-4; D is uncertain. CDR1 is LNHDA, CDR2 SQIVND, per germline (reference sequence). The length of the CDR3 is 11 residues. The V end lost 8 bases, the J end lost 3 bases, and 4 bases lay between the germline ends. The CDR3 coding sequence is TGTGCCAGTGCTTCTAATGAAAAACTGTTTTTT. Residues: CASASNEKLFF.

V and J are TRBV7-3 and TRBJ2-1; D tentatively reads TRBD1 or TRBD2 (5 bases each). CDR1 is SGHTA, CDR2 FQGTGA, per germline. This CDR3 is built from 12 residues. Trimming took off 3 bases at V and 10 bases at J, with 10 bases between the two ends. The chain's CDR3 is CASSFERGEQFF. DNA of the CDR3: TGTGCCAGCAGCTTTGAGAGGGGCGAGCAGTTCTTC.

The CDR3, as DNA: TGCGCCAGCAGCTCCCAACCCCCAGGGGCGGACACTGAAGCTTTCTTT. Its translation is CASSSQPPGADTEAFF. This chain uses TRBV5-1 with TRBJ1-1; TRBD1 is a possible D gene (6 bases). V shed 3 bases and J shed 3 bases, with 18 bases lying between them. Germline values: CDR1 SGHRS, CDR2 YFSETQ. This CDR3 is 16 amino acids long.

The rearrangement links TRBV9 to TRBJ2-7; D might be TRBD1 or TRBD2, each matching 5 bases. Germline CDR1 SGDLS, CDR2 YYNGEE. The CDR3 sequence is 14 residues long. V gave up 4 bases and J gave up 5 bases, with 16 bases separating them. The CDR3 region has the DNA TGTGCCAGCAGCCCCGCACCCCGGGACGACGAGCAGTACTTC. It translates to CASSPAPRDDEQYF.

This clone was found once. The genes are TRBV28 and TRBJ2-7; D might be TRBD2 (6 bases). V was shortened by 4 bases and J by 0 bases, with 19 bases between the two germline ends. From germline, CDR1 is MDHEN and CDR2 SYDVKM. The CDR3 has 17 amino acids. CDR3: CASSSLLGRGISYEQYF. CDR3 coding DNA: TGTGCCAGCAGTTCCCTCCTGGGGCGGGGCATCTCCTACGAGCAGTACTTC.

The chain couples TRBV11-2 to TRBJ2-1; D unclear. Per the germline V gene, CDR1 is SGHAT and CDR2 is FQNNGV. V lost 5 bases to trimming and J lost 2 bases, with 4 bases between them. The CDR3 sequence is 12 residues long. CDR3 bases: TGTGCCAGCAGCGCCACCTACAATGAGCAGTTCTTC. It is translated as CASSATYNEQFF. Based on the CDR3 plus reference TRBV11-2 and TRBJ2-1, the full variable domain is EAGVAQSPRYKIIEKRQSVAFWCNPISGHATLYWYQQILGQGPKLLIQFQNNGVVDDSQLPKDRFSAERLKGVDSTLKIQPAKLEDSAVYLCASSATYNEQFFGPGTRLTVL.

V usage is TRBV19 and J usage is TRBJ2-1; 10 bases line up with TRBD1. J gave up 4 bases and V 5 bases, and 8 bases lay outside the gene matches. The CDR3 is 16 residues long. Germline V CDR1 and CDR2: LNHDA, SQIVND (reference sequence). The CDR3 protein is CASSPLDRGPYNEQFF. In nucleotides, the CDR3 is TGTGCCAGTAGTCCCCTAGACAGGGGGCCTTACAATGAGCAGTTCTTC.

The V call is TRBV7-9, the J call TRBJ2-1; D possibly corresponds to TRBD1 (5 bases). This CDR3 has 14 amino acids. The germline V and J ends were trimmed by 1 base and 2 bases, with 6 bases remaining between them. Germline loops: CDR1 SEHNR, CDR2 FQNEAQ (reference sequence). The CDR3 bases are TGTGCCAGCAGCTTAGTGGGGCCCTACAATGAGCAGTTCTTC. It yields the protein CASSLVGPYNEQFF.

The rearrangement uses TRBV7-2 and TRBJ1-2, with 9 bases that match TRBD1. J lost 2 bases, V lost 3 bases, and 4 bases had no gene match. CDR1 and CDR2 from the germline V gene are SGHTA and FQGNSA. There are 15 residues in the CDR3. In DNA form, the CDR3 reads TGTGCCAGCAGCTTTGCCGGGACAGGGAACTATGGCTACACCTTC. This translates into CASSFAGTGNYGYTF.

This chain joins TRBV27 and TRBJ2-3; 14 bases are shared with TRBD2. With 3 bases clipped from V and 9 bases from J, the junction kept 8 bases outside the gene matches. CDR1 is MNHEY, CDR2 SMNVEV, per germline (reference sequence). CDR3 length equals 16 residues. As DNA, the CDR3 is TGTGCCAGCAGTTTCCTGGGACTAGCGGGAGACGGAACGCAGTATTTT. It specifies CASSFLGLAGDGTQYF.

The chain recombines TRBV2 with TRBJ2-7; 7 bases align to TRBD1. Germline loops: CDR1 SNHLY, CDR2 FYNNEI. The CDR3 is made up of 13 amino acids. Unmatched junction bases numbered 14, after V lost 11 bases and J lost 7 bases. DNA of the CDR3: TGTGCCGAAGGATCGACAGGGCTAGGTGAGCAGTACTTC. Protein: CAEGSTGLGEQYF.

This clone has only one observation. This chain links TRBV11-2 with TRBJ1-2; no definite D call. Between the trimmed V and J ends, which lost 0 bases and 7 bases, there was a span of 12 bases. This CDR3 is 14 amino acids long. From germline, CDR1 is SGHAT and CDR2 FQNNGV. For the CDR3, the DNA is TGTGCCAGCAGCTTAGAGCTGGGCCTGGTTGGCTACACCTTC. Encoded protein: CASSLELGLVGYTF.

The chain couples TRBV2 to TRBJ2-7, with 7 bases aligning to TRBD1. V shed 11 bases and J 6 bases; nucleotides not matched to a gene: 7. This CDR3 spans 11 amino acids. CDR1 SNHLY and CDR2 FYNNEI come from the germline V gene. The CDR3 loop reads CAWGTVGEQYF. As DNA, the CDR3 is TGTGCCTGGGGGACAGTCGGCGAGCAGTACTTC.

The chain couples TRBV11-2 to TRBJ2-5, with 8 bases lining up with TRBD1. CDR3 length equals 15 residues. Looked up from germline, CDR1 is SGHAT and CDR2 is FQNNGV. The J segment lost 3 bases and the V segment lost 4 bases, leaving 7 bases of the junction unmatched. CDR3 in amino acids: CASSSNQGAEETQYF. Here the CDR3 DNA reads TGTGCCAGCAGCTCGAACCAGGGGGCTGAAGAGACCCAGTACTTC. Full variable domain (remainder filled in from reference TRBV11-2 and TRBJ2-5): EAGVAQSPRYKIIEKRQSVAFWCNPISGHATLYWYQQILGQGPKLLIQFQNNGVVDDSQLPKDRFSAERLKGVDSTLKIQPAKLEDSAVYLCASSSNQGAEETQYFGPGTRLLVL.

A single count supports this clone. The chain has TRBV5-1 and TRBJ2-7, with 8 bases identical to TRBD1. V dropped 2 bases and J dropped 2; count of bases not matched to a gene: 6. This CDR3 region has 15 residues. The germline V gene encodes CDR1 SGHRS and CDR2 YFSETQ. CDR3 sequence: CASSFRQGTTYEQYF. The CDR3 coding sequence is TGCGCCAGCAGCTTCAGACAGGGGACCACCTACGAGCAGTACTTC.

The rearrangement joins TRBV25-1 to TRBJ1-5; D unclear. CDR1 and CDR2 from the germline V gene are MGHDK and SYGVNS. The length of the CDR3 is 14 residues. Trimming stripped 1 base from V and 0 bases from J, with 4 bases between. CDR3 nucleotides: TGTGCCAGCAGTGAATGGAGTAGCAATCAGCCCCAGCATTTT. It yields the protein CASSEWSSNQPQHF.

This chain uses TRBV10-2 with TRBJ2-7; 8 nucleotides match TRBD1. Trimming at V came to 6 bases and at J to 2 bases, leaving 6 bases not matched to a gene. This CDR3 spans 14 amino acids. Germline CDR1 and CDR2: WSHSY and SAAADI. The CDR3 nucleotides read TGCGCCAGCAGCCCAGACAGGGGAACCTACGAGCAGTACTTC. This codes for CASSPDRGTYEQYF.

The chain joins TRBV6-5 to TRBJ2-1, with TRBD2 matching over 10 bases. The length of the CDR3 is 15 residues. The V and J ends lost 6 bases and 9 bases, in that order; junction bases with no gene match: 11. Germline V gene lookup returns CDR1 MNHEY and CDR2 SVGAGI. The CDR3 sequence: CASRQAGGPLGEQFF. The CDR3 DNA sequence: TGTGCCAGCAGACAAGCGGGAGGGCCATTGGGTGAGCAGTTCTTC.

This clone is a singleton in its sample. The chain has TRBV2 and TRBJ1-1; D not certain. The germline CDR1 and CDR2 sequences are SNHLY and FYNNEI. Trimming stripped 3 bases from V and 7 bases from J, with 9 bases between. The CDR3 covers 12 residues. CDR3 coding DNA: TGTGCCAGCAGTGACCGGGAGGGTGAAGCTTTCTTT. Its protein product is CASSDREGEAFF.

This rearrangement joins TRBV7-9 to TRBJ2-1; 7 positions agree with TRBD2. This CDR3 is built from 15 residues. The V gene end was trimmed by 6 bases and the J gene end by 7 bases; junction bases not matched to a gene: 12. CDR1 is SEHNR and CDR2 is FQNEAQ in the germline V gene (reference sequence). CDR3 sequence: CASSSFSRDYNEQFF. CDR3 nucleotides: TGTGCCAGCAGTTCTTTTTCCCGGGACTATAATGAGCAGTTCTTC.